This T cell receptor beta chain comes out of a study of OX40 agonist ivuxolimab in advanced cancers. For the study at large: Age averaged about 66 years (range 23 to 79), and 82.7% were male. Points from the study as a whole: The investigators did not determine what antigen specificity the expanded peripheral T cells had. Clonal expansion was seen in CD4+ and CD8+ blood T cells by week 6 at 0.1 to 3.0 mg/kg.

Concerning this clone itself: What it recognizes is unknown.

The assay was immunoSEQ multiplex PCR, and TCRdb's table has in-frame clones only and misses some. The top ten clones hold under 4.5% of a sample with about 67,000 clones, over 80% of them seen once. With baseline, cycle 4 day 1, and cycle 7 day 1 as timepoints, blood was sampled. This clonotype was sampled from an adult with an advanced solid tumor such as melanoma, head and neck, liver or kidney cancer. Sequenced here: CD4+ or CD8+ T cells sorted from blood, sampled in a trial of the OX40 agonist ivuxolimab.

CDR3 region: CATSRGSPGSYNEQFF. The CDR3 DNA reads TGTGCCACCAGCAGAGGTTCACCCGGCTCCTACAATGAGCAGTTCTTC. V is TRBV15 and J is TRBJ2-1, with D hard to call. Germline assignment: CDR1 LNHNV and CDR2 YYDKDF (reference sequence). Between the trimmed V and J ends, which lost 1 base and 0 bases, there was a span of 10 bases. This CDR3 is 16 amino acids long.